This T cell receptor (beta chain) came from a study of cytomegalovirus exposure and HLA in healthy donors. Across the study: Researchers found that roughly 81% of 350 to 500 genotyped donors fell within the Caucasian-associated ancestry cluster. Study conclusions and caveats: Later findings reportedly placed an Asian-associated ancestry cluster below the approximately 670-donor mean for N-insertions. Association with HLA alleles at 0.05 false discovery rate was found for 16,951 TCR beta sequences in a later analysis. TCR beta V- and J-gene trimming, according to a later analysis, was linked to a missense DCLRE1C variant.

This CDR3 is 21 amino acids long. The PCR contained 60 Vbeta and 13 Jbeta primers. Libraries were prepared by immunoSEQ multiplex PCR; TCRdb keeps only in-frame clonotypes and omits some of them. The repertoire includes 130,000 or so clones, roughly three fifths of them detected once, and roughly 1.9% sits in the top ten. This clone was seen a handful of times. The target antigen is unknown. The chain links TRBV1 to TRBJ2-7; no check of the table's D call, TRBD2, against the DNA was made. TRBV1 is labeled a pseudogene. The sequencing input was PBMCs. The sequence derives from a male donor in good health and CMV-seronegative. This CDR3 is CTSSPQRDLPRTSGGICEQYF. DNA of the CDR3: TGCACCAGCAGCCCACAAAGGGACTTGCCGAGGACTAGCGGGGGGATCTGCGAGCAGTACTTC.